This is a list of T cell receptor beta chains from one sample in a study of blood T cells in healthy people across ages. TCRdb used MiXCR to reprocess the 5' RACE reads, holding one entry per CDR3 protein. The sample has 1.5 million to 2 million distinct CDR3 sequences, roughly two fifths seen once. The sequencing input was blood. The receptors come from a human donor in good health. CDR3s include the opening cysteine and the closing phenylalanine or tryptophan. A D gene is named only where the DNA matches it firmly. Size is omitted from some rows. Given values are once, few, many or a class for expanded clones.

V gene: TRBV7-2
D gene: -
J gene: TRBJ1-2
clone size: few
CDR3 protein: CASSLDWQGLYGYTF
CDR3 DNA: TGTGCCAGCAGCTTAGATTGGCAGGGACTCTATGGCTACACCTTC

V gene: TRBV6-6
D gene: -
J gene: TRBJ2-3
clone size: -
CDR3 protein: CASSYRFKITDTQYF
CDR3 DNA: TGTGCCAGCAGTTACCGGTTCAAGATCACAGATACGCAGTATTTT

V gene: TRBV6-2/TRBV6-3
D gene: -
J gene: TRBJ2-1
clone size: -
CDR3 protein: CASSYCPGVGDEQFF
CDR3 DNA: TGTGCCAGCAGTTACTGCCCGGGGGTGGGCGATGAGCAGTTCTTC

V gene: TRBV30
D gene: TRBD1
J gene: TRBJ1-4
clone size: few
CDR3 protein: CAFHRGANEKLFF
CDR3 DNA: TGTGCCTTCCACAGGGGGGCTAATGAAAAACTGTTTTTT

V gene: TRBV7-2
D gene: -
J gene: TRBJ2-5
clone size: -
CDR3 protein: CASSLGQLRGETQYF
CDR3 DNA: TGTGCCAGCAGCTTAGGACAGCTCCGAGGAGAGACCCAGTACTTC

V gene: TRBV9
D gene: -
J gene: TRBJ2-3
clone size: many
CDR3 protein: CASSVDSTDTQYF
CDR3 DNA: TGTGCCAGCAGCGTAGATTCTACAGATACGCAGTATTTT

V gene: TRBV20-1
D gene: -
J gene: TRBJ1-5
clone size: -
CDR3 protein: CSASMSDNQPQHF
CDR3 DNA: TGCAGTGCTAGTATGAGCGACAATCAGCCCCAGCATTTT

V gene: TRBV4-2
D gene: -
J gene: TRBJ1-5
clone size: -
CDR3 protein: CASSQASNSNQPQHF
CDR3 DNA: TGTGCCAGCAGCCAAGCCAGCAATAGCAATCAGCCCCAGCATTTT

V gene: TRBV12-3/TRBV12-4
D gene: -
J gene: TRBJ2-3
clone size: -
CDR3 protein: CASSSLRVADTQYF
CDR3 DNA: TGTGCCAGCAGTTCCTTACGGGTGGCAGATACGCAGTATTTT

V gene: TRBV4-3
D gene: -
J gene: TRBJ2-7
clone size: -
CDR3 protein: CASSQEHRFYEQYF
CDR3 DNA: TGCGCCAGCAGCCAAGAACACAGATTCTACGAGCAGTACTTC

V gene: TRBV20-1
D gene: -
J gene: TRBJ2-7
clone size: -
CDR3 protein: CSARDEGPLSSYEQYF
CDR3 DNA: TGCAGTGCTAGAGATGAGGGACCTCTAAGCTCCTACGAGCAGTACTTC

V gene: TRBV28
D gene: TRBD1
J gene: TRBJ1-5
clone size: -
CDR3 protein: CASSLFAQTGNSYQPQHF
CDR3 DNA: TGTGCCAGCAGTTTATTTGCGCAGACAGGGAACAGTTATCAGCCCCAGCATTTT

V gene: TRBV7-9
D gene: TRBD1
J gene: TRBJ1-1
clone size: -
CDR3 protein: CASSSTRQGNTEAFF
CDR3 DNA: TGTGCCAGCAGCTCCACCCGACAGGGGAACACTGAAGCTTTCTTT

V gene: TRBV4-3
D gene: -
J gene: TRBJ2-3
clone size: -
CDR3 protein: CASSQEFSGASTDTQYF
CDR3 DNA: TGCGCCAGCAGCCAAGAATTTTCAGGGGCTAGCACAGATACGCAGTATTTT

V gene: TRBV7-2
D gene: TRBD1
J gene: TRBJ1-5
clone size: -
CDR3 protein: CASSPTGLSNQPQHF
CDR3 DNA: TGTGCCAGCAGTCCGACAGGGCTGAGCAATCAGCCCCAGCATTTT

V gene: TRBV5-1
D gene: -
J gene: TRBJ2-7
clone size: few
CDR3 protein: CASTLWDTSYEQYF
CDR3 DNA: TGCGCCAGCACCTTGTGGGACACCTCCTACGAGCAGTACTTC

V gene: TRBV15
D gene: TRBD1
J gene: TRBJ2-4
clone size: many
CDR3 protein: CATSSPLRDRGVREQYF
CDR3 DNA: TGTGCCACCAGCTCTCCCCTCCGGGACAGGGGAGTAAGAGAGCAGTACTTC

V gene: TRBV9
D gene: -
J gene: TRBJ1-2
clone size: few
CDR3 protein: CASSVGADKGVYGYTF
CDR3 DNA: TGTGCCAGCAGCGTAGGTGCGGACAAGGGGGTATATGGCTACACCTTC

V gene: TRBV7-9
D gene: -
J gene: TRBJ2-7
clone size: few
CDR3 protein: CASSLVEGRREQYF
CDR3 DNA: TGTGCCAGCAGCTTGGTTGAAGGGAGACGCGAGCAGTACTTC

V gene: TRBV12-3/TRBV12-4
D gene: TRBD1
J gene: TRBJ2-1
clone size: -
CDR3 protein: CASSPTRQGEQFF
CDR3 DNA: TGTGCCAGCAGTCCAACTCGACAGGGAGAGCAGTTCTTC

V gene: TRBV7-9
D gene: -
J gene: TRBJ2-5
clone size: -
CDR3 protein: CASSRHGGQETQYF
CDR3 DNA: TGTGCCAGCAGTCGGCACGGTGGTCAAGAGACCCAGTACTTC

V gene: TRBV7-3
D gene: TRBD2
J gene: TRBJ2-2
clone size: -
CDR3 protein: CATKRGPNTGELFF
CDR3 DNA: TGTGCCACAAAGCGGGGGCCGAACACCGGGGAGCTGTTTTTT

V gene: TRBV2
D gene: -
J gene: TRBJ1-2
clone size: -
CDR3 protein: CASSEWDRRLNYDYTF
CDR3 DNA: TGTGCCAGCAGTGAATGGGACCGGAGATTAAACTATGACTACACCTTC

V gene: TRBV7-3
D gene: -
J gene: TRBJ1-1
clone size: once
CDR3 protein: CASSEGGGVNTEAFF
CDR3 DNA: TGTGCCAGCAGCGAAGGGGGAGGAGTGAACACTGAAGCTTTCTTT

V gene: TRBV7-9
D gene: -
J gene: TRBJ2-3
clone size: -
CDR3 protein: CASSLSRIFTDTQYF
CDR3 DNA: TGTGCCAGCAGCCTATCAAGAATCTTCACAGATACGCAGTATTTT

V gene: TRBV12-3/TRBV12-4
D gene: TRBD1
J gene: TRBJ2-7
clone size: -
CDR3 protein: CASSQPGQEYEQYF
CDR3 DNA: TGTGCCAGCAGCCAACCGGGACAGGAATACGAGCAGTACTTC

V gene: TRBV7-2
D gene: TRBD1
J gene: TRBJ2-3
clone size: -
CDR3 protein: CAGSLTGFDTDTQYF
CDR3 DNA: TGTGCCGGCAGCTTGACAGGGTTTGACACAGATACGCAGTATTTT

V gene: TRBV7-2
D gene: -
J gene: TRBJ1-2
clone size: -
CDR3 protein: CASRALGGNYGYTF
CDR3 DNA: TGTGCCAGCAGGGCTTTGGGGGGGAACTATGGCTACACCTTC

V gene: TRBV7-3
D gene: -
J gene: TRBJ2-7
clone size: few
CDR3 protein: CASSRTGITDEQYF
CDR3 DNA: TGTGCCAGCAGCCGAACAGGGATTACGGACGAGCAGTACTTC

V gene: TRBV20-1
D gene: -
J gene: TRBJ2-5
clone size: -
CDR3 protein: CSVKRSEWETQYF
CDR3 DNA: TGCAGTGTTAAAAGGAGTGAATGGGAGACCCAGTACTTC

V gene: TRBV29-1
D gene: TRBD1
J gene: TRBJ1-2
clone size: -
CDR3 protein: CSAEGAGYGYTF
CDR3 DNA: TGCAGCGCGGAGGGGGCCGGCTATGGCTACACCTTC

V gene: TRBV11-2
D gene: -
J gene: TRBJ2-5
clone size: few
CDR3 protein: CASSPSFRVEETQYF
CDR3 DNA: TGTGCCAGCAGCCCCTCTTTTCGGGTCGAAGAGACCCAGTACTTC

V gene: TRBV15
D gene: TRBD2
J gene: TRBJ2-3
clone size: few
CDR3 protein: CATSARGGPSTDTQYF
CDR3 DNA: TGTGCCACCAGCGCTCGGGGGGGGCCTAGCACAGATACGCAGTATTTT

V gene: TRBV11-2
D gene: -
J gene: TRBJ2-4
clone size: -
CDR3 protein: CASSLRGTSKNIQYF
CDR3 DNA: TGTGCCAGCAGCTTAAGGGGGACTTCCAAAAACATTCAGTACTTC

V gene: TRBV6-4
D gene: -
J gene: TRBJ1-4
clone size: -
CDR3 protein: CASILTVWEKLFF
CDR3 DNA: TGTGCCAGCATTCTGACGGTTTGGGAAAAACTGTTTTTT

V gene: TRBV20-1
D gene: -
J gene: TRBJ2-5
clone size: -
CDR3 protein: CSARDSGGVKTQYF
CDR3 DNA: TGCAGTGCTAGAGATTCGGGCGGGGTAAAGACCCAGTACTTC

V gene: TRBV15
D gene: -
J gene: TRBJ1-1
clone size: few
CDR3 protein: CATSRDGGQPEAFF
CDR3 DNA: TGTGCCACCAGCAGAGATGGGGGGCAGCCTGAAGCTTTCTTT

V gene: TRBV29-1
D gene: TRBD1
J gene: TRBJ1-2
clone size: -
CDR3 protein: CSVGDRGRRGYTF
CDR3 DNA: TGCAGCGTTGGGGACAGGGGGCGAAGGGGCTACACCTTC

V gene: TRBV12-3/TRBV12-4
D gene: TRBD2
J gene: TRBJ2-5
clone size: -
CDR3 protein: CASTVAGARETQYF
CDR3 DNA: TGTGCCAGCACCGTAGCGGGGGCGCGGGAGACCCAGTACTTC

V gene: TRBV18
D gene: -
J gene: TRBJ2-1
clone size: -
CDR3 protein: CASSPLEGGTYNEQFF
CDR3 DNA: TGTGCCAGCTCACCACTTGAAGGGGGGACCTACAATGAGCAGTTCTTC

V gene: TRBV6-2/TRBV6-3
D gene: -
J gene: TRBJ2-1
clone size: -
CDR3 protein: CASTHSGFLYNEQFF
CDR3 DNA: TGTGCCAGCACCCATTCGGGGTTTCTATACAATGAGCAGTTCTTC

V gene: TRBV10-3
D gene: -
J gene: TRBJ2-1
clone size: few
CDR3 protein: CAISEPKTSYNEQFF
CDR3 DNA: TGTGCCATCAGTGAACCAAAAACCTCCTACAATGAGCAGTTCTTC